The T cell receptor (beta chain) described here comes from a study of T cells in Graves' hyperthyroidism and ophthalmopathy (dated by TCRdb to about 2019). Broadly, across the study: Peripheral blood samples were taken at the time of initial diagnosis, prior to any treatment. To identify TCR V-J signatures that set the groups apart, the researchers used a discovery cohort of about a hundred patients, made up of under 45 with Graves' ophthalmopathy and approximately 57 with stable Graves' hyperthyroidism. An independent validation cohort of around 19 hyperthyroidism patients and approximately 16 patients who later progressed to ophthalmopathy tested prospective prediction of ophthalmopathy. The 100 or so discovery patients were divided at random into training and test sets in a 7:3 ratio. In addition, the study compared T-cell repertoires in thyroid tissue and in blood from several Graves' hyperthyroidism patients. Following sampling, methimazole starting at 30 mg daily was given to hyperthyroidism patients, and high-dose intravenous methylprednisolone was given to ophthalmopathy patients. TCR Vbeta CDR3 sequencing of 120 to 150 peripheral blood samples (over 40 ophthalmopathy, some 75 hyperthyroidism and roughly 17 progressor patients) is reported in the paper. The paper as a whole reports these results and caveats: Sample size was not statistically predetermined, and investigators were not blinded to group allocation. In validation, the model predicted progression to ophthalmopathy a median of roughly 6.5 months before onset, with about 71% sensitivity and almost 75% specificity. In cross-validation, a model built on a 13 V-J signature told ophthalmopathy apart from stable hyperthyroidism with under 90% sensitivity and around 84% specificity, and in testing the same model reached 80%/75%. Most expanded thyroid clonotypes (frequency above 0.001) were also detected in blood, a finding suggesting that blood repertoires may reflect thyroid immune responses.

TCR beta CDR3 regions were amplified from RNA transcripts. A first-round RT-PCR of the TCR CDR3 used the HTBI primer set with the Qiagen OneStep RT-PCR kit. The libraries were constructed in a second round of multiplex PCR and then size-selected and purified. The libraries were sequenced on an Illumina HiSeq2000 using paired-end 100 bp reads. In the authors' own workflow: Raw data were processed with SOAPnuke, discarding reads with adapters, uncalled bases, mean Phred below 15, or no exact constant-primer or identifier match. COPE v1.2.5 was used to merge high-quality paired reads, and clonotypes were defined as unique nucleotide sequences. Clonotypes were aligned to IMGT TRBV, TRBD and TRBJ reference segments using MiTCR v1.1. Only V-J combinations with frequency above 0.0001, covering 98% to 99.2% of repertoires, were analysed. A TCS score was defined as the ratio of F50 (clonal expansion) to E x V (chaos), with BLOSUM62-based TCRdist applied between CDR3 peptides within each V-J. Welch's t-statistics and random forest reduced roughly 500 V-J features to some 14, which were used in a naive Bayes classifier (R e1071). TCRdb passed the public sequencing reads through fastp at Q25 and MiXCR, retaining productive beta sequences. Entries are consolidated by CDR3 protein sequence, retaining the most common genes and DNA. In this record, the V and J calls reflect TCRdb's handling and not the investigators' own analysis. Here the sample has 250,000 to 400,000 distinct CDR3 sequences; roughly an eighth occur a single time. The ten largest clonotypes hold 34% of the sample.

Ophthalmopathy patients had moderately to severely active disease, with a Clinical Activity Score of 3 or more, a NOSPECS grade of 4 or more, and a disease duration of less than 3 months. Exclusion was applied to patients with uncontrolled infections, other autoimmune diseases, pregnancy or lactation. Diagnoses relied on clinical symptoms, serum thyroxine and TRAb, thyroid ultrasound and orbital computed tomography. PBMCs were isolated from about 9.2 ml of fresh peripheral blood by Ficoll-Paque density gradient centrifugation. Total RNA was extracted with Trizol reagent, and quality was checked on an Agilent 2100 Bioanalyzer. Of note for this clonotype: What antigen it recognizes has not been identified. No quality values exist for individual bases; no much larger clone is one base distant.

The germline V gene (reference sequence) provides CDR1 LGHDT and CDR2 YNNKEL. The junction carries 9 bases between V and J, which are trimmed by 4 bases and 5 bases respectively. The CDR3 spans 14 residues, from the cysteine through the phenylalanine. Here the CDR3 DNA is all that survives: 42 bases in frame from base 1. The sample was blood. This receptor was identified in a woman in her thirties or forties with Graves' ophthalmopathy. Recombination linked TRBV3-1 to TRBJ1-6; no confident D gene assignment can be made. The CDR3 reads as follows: CASSRTGNNSPLHF. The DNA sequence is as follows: TGTGCCAGCAGCCGGACCGGGAATAATTCACCCCTCCACTTT.